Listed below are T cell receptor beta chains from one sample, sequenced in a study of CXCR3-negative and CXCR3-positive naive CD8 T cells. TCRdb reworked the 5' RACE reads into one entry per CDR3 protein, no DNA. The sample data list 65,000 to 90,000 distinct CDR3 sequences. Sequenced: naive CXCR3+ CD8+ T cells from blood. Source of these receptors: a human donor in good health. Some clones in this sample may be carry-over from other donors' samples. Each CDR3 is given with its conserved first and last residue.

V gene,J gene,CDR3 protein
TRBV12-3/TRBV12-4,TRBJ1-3,CASSARSGGPGNTIYF
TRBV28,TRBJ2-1,CASSYRTGALLESFNEQFF
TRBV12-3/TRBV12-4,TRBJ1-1,CASSITGGWTEAFF
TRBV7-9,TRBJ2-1,CASNVGAYNEQFF
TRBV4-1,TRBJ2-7,CASSQEALPGEGYQQYF
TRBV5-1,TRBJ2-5,CASSLRTGVETQYF
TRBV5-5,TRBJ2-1,CASSQAGGLGDEQFF
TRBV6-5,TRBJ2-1,CASSLGPPGVVLSEQFF
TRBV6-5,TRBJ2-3,CASSYAGGSDTQYF
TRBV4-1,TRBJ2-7,CASSQVFGQTYEQYF
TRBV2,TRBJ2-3,CASSEGSSGTATQYF
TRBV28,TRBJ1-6,CASSLQGSSYNSPLHF
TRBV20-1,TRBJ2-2,CSASFRRNTGELFF
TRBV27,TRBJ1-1,CASSPLPYLQQNTEAFF
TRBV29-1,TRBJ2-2,CSVEARERGELFF
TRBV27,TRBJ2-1,CASSPIAGPEVRNEQFF
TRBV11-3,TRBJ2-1,CASSTNRASSYNEQFF
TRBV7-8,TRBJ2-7,CASSLGQADEQYF
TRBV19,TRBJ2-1,CASSTRAWGGGEQFF
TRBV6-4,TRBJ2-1,CASSDSGGAGDEQFF
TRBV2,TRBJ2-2,CASTLGGELFF
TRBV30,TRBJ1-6,CAWKLPLAYSPLHF
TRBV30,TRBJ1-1,CAWSVVGDTEAFF
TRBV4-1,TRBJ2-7,CASSQEAVYEQYF
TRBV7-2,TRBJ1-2,CASSLGYLAGYTF
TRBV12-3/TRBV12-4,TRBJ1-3,CASSEGSTIYF
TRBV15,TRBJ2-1,CATGASTGSGNEQFF
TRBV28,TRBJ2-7,CASSFERTSLEQYF
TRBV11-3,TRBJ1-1,CASSVRDRGLIRDTEAFF
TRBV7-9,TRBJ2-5,CASSSGRGETQYF
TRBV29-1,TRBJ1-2,CSVGDTLSYGYTF
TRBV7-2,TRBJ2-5,CASSLAPGDRSRF
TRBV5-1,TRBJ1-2,CASSLTGLKDYGYTF
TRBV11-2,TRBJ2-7,CASNLGGLVNEQYF
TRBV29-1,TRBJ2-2,CSVVGVNTGELFF